This TCR beta chain was recorded in a study of shared clonotypes between healthy human individuals. Points on this clone: Its target is unknown.

Only in-frame clones appear in the TCRdb table, and some are missing; sequencing was by immunoSEQ multiplex PCR. The sample shows approximately 1,000,000 clones, 70% to 80% of them seen only once. CDR3 length: 14 residues. V lost 8 bases and J 6 bases, leaving 20 bases between the germline ends. Per germline, CDR1 SGHVS and CDR2 FNYEAQ. Whole-study results and caveats: Represented diversity (both genetic and exposure-history) was limited by the small number of donors.

V is TRBV7-6 and J is TRBJ2-7, with D maybe TRBD1 (6 bases). Sequencing input: memory CD4+ T cells from PBMCs. Regarding subset: CD45RA-negative fraction. The clonotype comes from a man between 18 and 29 years old in good health. Some clones in this sample may be carry-over from other donors' samples. CDR3 nucleotides: TGTGCCAGCGGACTCCAGGGGTCTTTTAGCGAGCAGTACTTC. Amino acids: CASGLQGSFSEQYF.